This T cell receptor (beta chain) is from a study of T cell responses to AZD1222 COVID-19 vaccine. Study conclusions and caveats: Repertoires were collected only later (after the peak T cell response had occurred).

Profiled with immunoSEQ multiplex PCR; TCRdb holds only in-frame clones, not every one. The repertoire holds about 110,000 clones, with roughly 84% as singletons. Details on this clone: Its antigen is currently unknown.

Germline V CDR1 and CDR2: SGHNT, YENEEA. Trimming took off 5 bases at V and 2 bases at J, with 18 bases between the two ends. The CDR3 has 16 amino acids. Sample: peripheral blood, taken on day 0 of AZD1222 vaccination. This TCR was sampled from an adult in good health. The chain is built from TRBV11-3 and TRBJ1-1, with D possibly matching TRBD1 (5 bases). The CDR3 reads CASSPVTPGLNTEAFF. The DNA of the CDR3 is TGTGCCAGCAGCCCAGTCACACCGGGACTAAACACTGAAGCTTTCTTT.